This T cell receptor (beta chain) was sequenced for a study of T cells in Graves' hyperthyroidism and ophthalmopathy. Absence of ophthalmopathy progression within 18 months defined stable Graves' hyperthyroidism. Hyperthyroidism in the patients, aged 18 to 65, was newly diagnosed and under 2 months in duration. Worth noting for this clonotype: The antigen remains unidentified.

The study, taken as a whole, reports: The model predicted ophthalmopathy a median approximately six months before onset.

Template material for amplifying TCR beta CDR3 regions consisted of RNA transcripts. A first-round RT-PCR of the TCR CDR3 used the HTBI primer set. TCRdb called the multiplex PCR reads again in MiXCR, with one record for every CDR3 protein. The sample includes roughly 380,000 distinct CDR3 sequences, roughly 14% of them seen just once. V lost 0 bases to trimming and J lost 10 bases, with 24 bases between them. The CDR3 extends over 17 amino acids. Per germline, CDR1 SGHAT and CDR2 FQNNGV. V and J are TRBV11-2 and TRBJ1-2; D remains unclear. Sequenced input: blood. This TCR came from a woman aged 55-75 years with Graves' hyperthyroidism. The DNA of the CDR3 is TGTGCCAGCAGCTTAGAGAACAGCCCGATCGCCGAGGGAGACTACACCTTC. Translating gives CASSLENSPIAEGDYTF.